The rows below give T cell receptor beta chains drawn from one sample of a study of cytomegalovirus exposure and HLA in healthy donors. Some clones are missing from TCRdb's copy, which holds only in-frame ones; the method was immunoSEQ multiplex PCR. The repertoire includes 100,000 to 150,000 clones, around three quarters of them detected once, and 4.5% to 5% sits in the top ten. Sequenced material: PBMCs. The receptor source for this set is a middle-aged man in good health and CMV-seropositive. CDR3s include the opening cysteine and the closing phenylalanine or tryptophan. A D gene is named only where the DNA matches it firmly. Expanded clones are given a class, and other clones once, few, many or no size at all.

cdr3_nt,cdr3_aa,d_call,clone_size,v_call,j_call
TGTGCCAGCAGCGGGGATAGCGGGACCTCCTACGAGCAGTACTTC,CASSGDSGTSYEQYF,TRBD2,-,TRBV9,TRBJ2-7
TGTGCCAGCAGCTTGGATCAGGGGTCAATCTACGAGCAGTACTTC,CASSLDQGSIYEQYF,-,-,TRBV5-4,TRBJ2-7
TGTGCCAGCAGCTTGGGTATCAATCAGCCCCAGCATTTT,CASSLGINQPQHF,-,-,TRBV5-4,TRBJ1-5
TGCGCCAGCAGCCAAGATCGCGGTCAGCCCCAGCATTTT,CASSQDRGQPQHF,-,-,TRBV4-3,TRBJ1-5
TGCGCCAGCAGCTTGAACGGACTAGCGGGCCTTCAAGAGACCCAGTACTTC,CASSLNGLAGLQETQYF,TRBD2,-,TRBV5-1,TRBJ2-5
TGTGCCAGCAGCTTGGCGGTCGGGGGGCGAGGTCAGCCCCAGCATTTT,CASSLAVGGRGQPQHF,-,-,TRBV5-5,TRBJ1-5
TGTGCCAGCAGCCCAGGCCAGGGTGAAGCTTTCTTT,CASSPGQGEAFF,-,-,TRBV9,TRBJ1-1
TGTGCCAGCGGCCGGACTAGCGGGAGTGGTATGGATACGCAGTATTTT,CASGRTSGSGMDTQYF,TRBD2,-,TRBV5-4,TRBJ2-3
TGTGCCAGCAGCTTAGAATCCCTGGACAGGAACACTGAAGCTTTCTTT,CASSLESLDRNTEAFF,-,-,TRBV7-6,TRBJ1-1
TGTGCCAGCAGTGACGGGACTAGCGGGAGAACCTACGAGCAGTACTTC,CASSDGTSGRTYEQYF,TRBD2,-,TRBV2,TRBJ2-7
TGTGCCAGCAGAACAGAGAGCTCCTACAATGAGCAGTTCTTC,CASRTESSYNEQFF,-,-,TRBV6-1,TRBJ2-1
TGTGCCAGCAACTCCCGGACAGGGGTGAGCTCAGATCAGCCCCAGCATTTT,CASNSRTGVSSDQPQHF,TRBD1,-,TRBV27,TRBJ1-5
TGTGCCAGCAGTTTTGTACCGGGACAGTTGAACACTGAAGCTTTCTTT,CASSFVPGQLNTEAFF,TRBD1,-,TRBV5-6,TRBJ1-1
TGTGCCAGCAGTTTCACAGGGCGTTTAGGCTACACCTTC,CASSFTGRLGYTF,-,-,TRBV28,TRBJ1-2
TGTGCCTGGAGTCCACAGGGGACTTCCCTCAAAAACATTCAGTACTTC,CAWSPQGTSLKNIQYF,-,-,TRBV30,TRBJ2-4
TGTGCCAGCAGCCTCCTAGCGAGTACGCAGTATTTT,CASSLLASTQYF,-,-,TRBV7-2,TRBJ2-3
TGTGCCAGCAGCTTACGGACAGTAAATAATTCACCCCTCCACTTT,CASSLRTVNNSPLHF,-,-,TRBV5-6,TRBJ1-6
TGTGCCAGCAGTGAGCATAGGGGTGGGAACTATGGCTACACCTTC,CASSEHRGGNYGYTF,-,-,TRBV6-4,TRBJ1-2
TGTGCCAGCAGCTTTCGGGGAGTTAGGCAGCCCCAGCATTTT,CASSFRGVRQPQHF,-,-,TRBV12-1,TRBJ1-5
TGTGCCAGCAGCCGGACGCCAGGGGCTTCCTACGAGCAGTACTTC,CASSRTPGASYEQYF,-,-,TRBV6-5,TRBJ2-7
TGTGCCACCAGCAGAGGGGGACAGTCAAATTCACCCCTCCACTTT,CATSRGGQSNSPLHF,TRBD1,once,TRBV15,TRBJ1-6
TGTGCCAGTGTGGAGGGACCGAACACCGGGGAGCTGTTTTTT,CASVEGPNTGELFF,-,-,TRBV11-2,TRBJ2-2
TGTGCCAGCAGCTTAGGGCTACAGGGGGCTTCGGGCACTGAAGCTTTCTTT,CASSLGLQGASGTEAFF,TRBD1,-,TRBV7-2,TRBJ1-1
TGTGCCAGCACCCAAGGGACAGCTGAGAATCAGCCCCAGCATTTT,CASTQGTAENQPQHF,TRBD1,-,TRBV9,TRBJ1-5
TGTGCCTGGAGTATGGCCGCAGGGGGTCAGCCCCAGCATTTT,CAWSMAAGGQPQHF,TRBD1,few,TRBV30,TRBJ1-5
TGCGCCAGCAGTGTGGATAGCGGGAGTTCCTACGAGCAGTACTTC,CASSVDSGSSYEQYF,TRBD2,-,TRBV10-2,TRBJ2-7
TGTGCCAGCCAGAGGATGAACAATGAGCAGTTCTTC,CASQRMNNEQFF,-,-,TRBV27,TRBJ2-1
TGTGCCTGGAGTGTATACAGCTCTGGGGCCAACGTCCTGACTTTC,CAWSVYSSGANVLTF,-,-,TRBV30,TRBJ2-6
TGTGCCAGCAGTAATACAGGGATTACGAACACCGGGGAGCTGTTTTTT,CASSNTGITNTGELFF,-,-,TRBV2,TRBJ2-2
TGTGCCAGCAGACGACAGGGTGATAGCACTGAAGCTTTCTTT,CASRRQGDSTEAFF,TRBD1,-,TRBV27,TRBJ1-1
TGTGCCATCAGTGATGGGGGCGGAACAGGGAGTCAGCCCCAGCATTTT,CAISDGGGTGSQPQHF,-,-,TRBV10-3,TRBJ1-5
TGCGCCAGCAGGGCCGGGACAGGGAGCTCCTACGAGCAGTACTTC,CASRAGTGSSYEQYF,TRBD1,few,TRBV5-1,TRBJ2-7
TGCGCCAGCAGCTTACAGCCGACGGATCAGCCGAACACCGGGGAGCTGTTTTTT,CASSLQPTDQPNTGELFF,-,-,TRBV4-1,TRBJ2-2
TGTGCCAGCAACGAGGGCAATCAGCCCCAGCATTTT,CASNEGNQPQHF,-,-,TRBV28,TRBJ1-5
TGCGCCAGCAGCCAGACTAGCGGCCCTTACGAGCAGTACTTC,CASSQTSGPYEQYF,TRBD2,once,TRBV5-1,TRBJ2-7
TGTGCCATCAGTGAGGCCGACAGGGGGCCCTACGAGCAGTACTTC,CAISEADRGPYEQYF,TRBD1,-,TRBV10-3,TRBJ2-7
TGTGCCAGCAGCTTTAGACCGGGGACTGAAGCTTTCTTT,CASSFRPGTEAFF,-,-,TRBV9,TRBJ1-1
TGTGCCAGCAGGACTCTATCGAGCACAGATACGCAGTATTTT,CASRTLSSTDTQYF,-,-,TRBV21-1,TRBJ2-3
TGTGCCAGCAGCTCGAGCTCCTACGAGCAGTACTTC,CASSSSSYEQYF,-,-,TRBV13,TRBJ2-7
TGTGCCAGCAGTGTTGTAGACAGGGTTGGGACTGAAGCTTTCTTT,CASSVVDRVGTEAFF,TRBD1,-,TRBV25-1,TRBJ1-1
TGCGCCAGCAGCTTGCCGGGGGACTATGGCTACACCTTC,CASSLPGDYGYTF,-,few,TRBV5-1,TRBJ1-2
TGTGCCAGCAGTTCAGGACAGGGAGGAAACACCATATATTTT,CASSSGQGGNTIYF,TRBD1,-,TRBV6-1,TRBJ1-3
TGTGCCAGCAGCACGAGGACAGGGGCCCTGGGGGACGAGCAGTACTTC,CASSTRTGALGDEQYF,TRBD1,-,TRBV7-2,TRBJ2-7
TGTGCCTGGAGTGTGGGACTTGGCAATCAGCCCCAGCATTTT,CAWSVGLGNQPQHF,-,once,TRBV30,TRBJ1-5
TGTGCCATTCGAGTCGGGGTGACGACTGAAGCTTTCTTT,CAIRVGVTTEAFF,-,few,TRBV10-3,TRBJ1-1
TGTGCCAGCAGTCCACAGGGATCTGGCTACACCTTC,CASSPQGSGYTF,-,once,TRBV27,TRBJ1-2
TGTGCCAGCAGCTCCCGGGACAGGGCATCGTACAGGGAGACCCAGTACTTC,CASSSRDRASYRETQYF,TRBD1,once,TRBV5-6,TRBJ2-5
TGCGCCACCCAAGGACAGGGTGGTACTGAAGCTTTCTTT,CATQGQGGTEAFF,TRBD1,-,TRBV10-2,TRBJ1-1
TGTGCCAGTAGTCCTGGGACTAGCGGGAGGGGTGAGCAGTTCTTC,CASSPGTSGRGEQFF,TRBD2,few,TRBV19,TRBJ2-1
TGCGCCAGCAGCGCAGGGGACAATTCACCCCTCCACTTT,CASSAGDNSPLHF,-,-,TRBV5-1,TRBJ1-6